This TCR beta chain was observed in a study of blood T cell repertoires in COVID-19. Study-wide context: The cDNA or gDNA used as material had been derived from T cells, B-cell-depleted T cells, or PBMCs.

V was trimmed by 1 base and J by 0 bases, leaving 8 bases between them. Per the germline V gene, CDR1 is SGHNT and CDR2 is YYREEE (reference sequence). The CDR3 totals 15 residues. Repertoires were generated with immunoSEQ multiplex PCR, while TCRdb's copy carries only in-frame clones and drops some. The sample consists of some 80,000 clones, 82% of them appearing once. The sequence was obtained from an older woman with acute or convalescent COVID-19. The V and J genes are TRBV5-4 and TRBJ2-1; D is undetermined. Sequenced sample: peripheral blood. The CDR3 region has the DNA TGTGCCAGCAGCTTGTTGGCGGCCTCCTACAATGAGCAGTTCTTC. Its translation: CASSLLAASYNEQFF.